This TCR beta chain comes out of a study of T cell repertoires in cytomegalovirus infection. Study background: Public TCR beta signatures indicated both CMV infection and matching HLA type.

Study-wide results and limits: CMV-specific HLA-C-restricted TCR beta clonotypes dominated the ex vivo response. CMV carriers having the relevant HLA were flagged by cumulative public TCR beta family frequency.

TCRdb analysed the reads with MiXCR anew, one entry per CDR3 protein. There are 450,000 to 650,000 distinct CDR3 sequences in the sample; around a quarter occur only once, and approximately 13% lies in the top ten. This clonotype has a count of ten or more. Its antigen remains unknown. What was sequenced was PBMCs. The source of this sequence is a human donor in good health (CMV status not recorded). Some clones in this sample may be carry-over from other donors' samples.

The CDR3 DNA follows: TGTGCCAGCAGCTTTGCTCAATCCTACGAGCAGTACTTC. This encodes CASSFAQSYEQYF. The J gene is TRBJ2-7, the V gene TRBV7-2, with no clear D. Germline assignment: CDR1 SGHTA and CDR2 FQGNSA. The CDR3 runs 13 residues. V was clipped by 3 bases and J by 1 base, with 7 bases between them.